The source of this T cell receptor beta chain is a study of response to subunit inactivated influenza vaccine. Broader study findings: The authors suggested that every seasonal influenza vaccination recruits few new T cells.

TCRdb re-analysed the RT-PCR reads in MiXCR, keeping a single row per CDR3 protein. This sample carries 540,000 or so distinct CDR3 sequences, approximately 12% of them seen once, and the ten largest clones take around 12%. This clonotype came up many times. Antigen unknown. This CDR3 region has 14 residues. The germline CDR1 and CDR2 sequences are DFQATT and SNEGSKA (reference sequence). V was shortened by 3 bases and J by 5 bases, with 16 bases between the two germline ends. The rearrangement joins TRBV20-1 to TRBJ1-1, with D uncertain. Sample: PBMCs from blood, taken more than 35 days after vaccination. This clonotype was sampled from a man aged 45 to 65 who received an inactivated influenza vaccine. DNA of the CDR3: TGCAGTGCTAGGGGAGGCCGCGGGGAGACTGAAGCTTTCTTT. Protein: CSARGGRGETEAFF.